The sequence of this T cell receptor (beta chain) was determined in a study of T cell repertoires in cytomegalovirus infection. Study-wide context: From public TCR beta signatures came an indication of both CMV infection and matching HLA type. Findings and limits, study-wide: CMV-specific HLA-C-restricted TCR beta clonotypes dominated the ex vivo response. Carriage of CMV together with the relevant HLA was identifiable through cumulative public TCR beta family frequency.

Germline-derived CDR1 and CDR2 are SGHNT and YYREEE (reference sequence). With 4 bases removed from V and 0 bases from J, the gap between germline ends came to 14 bases. The CDR3 length is 16 residues. A remark on this clonotype: The antigen is not known.

TCRdb processed the reads anew with MiXCR; each CDR3 protein has one entry. The sample holds more than 650,000 distinct CDR3 sequences, about a third seen once. V gene TRBV5-4 combines with J gene TRBJ2-4; the D call may be TRBD1 or TRBD2 (5 bases each). The sequenced sample consisted of PBMCs. This clonotype was obtained from a human donor in good health (CMV status not recorded). Some clones in this sample may be carry-over from other donors' samples. CDR3 sequence (DNA): TGTGCCAGCAGCACCTGGGACGTCTCAGCCAAAAACATTCAGTACTTC. Its protein is CASSTWDVSAKNIQYF.